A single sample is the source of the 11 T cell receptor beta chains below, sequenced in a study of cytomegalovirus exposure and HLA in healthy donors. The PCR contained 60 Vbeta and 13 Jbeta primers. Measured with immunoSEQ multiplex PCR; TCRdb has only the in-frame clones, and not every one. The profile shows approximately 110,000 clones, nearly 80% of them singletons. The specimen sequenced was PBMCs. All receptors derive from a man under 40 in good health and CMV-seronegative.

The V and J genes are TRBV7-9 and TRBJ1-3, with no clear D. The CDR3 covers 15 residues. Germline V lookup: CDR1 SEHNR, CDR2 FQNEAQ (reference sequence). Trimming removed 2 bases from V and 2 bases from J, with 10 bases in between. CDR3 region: CASSLSTRPGNTIYF. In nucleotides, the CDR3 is TGTGCCAGCAGCTTATCTACCAGGCCTGGAAACACCATATATTTT.

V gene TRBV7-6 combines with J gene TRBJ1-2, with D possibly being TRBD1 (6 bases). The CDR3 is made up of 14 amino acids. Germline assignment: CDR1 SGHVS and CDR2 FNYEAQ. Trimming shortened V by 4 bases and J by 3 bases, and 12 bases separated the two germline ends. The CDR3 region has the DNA TGTGCCAGCAGCTCATCGGACAGCTACTATGGCTACACCTTC. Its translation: CASSSSDSYYGYTF.

The CDR3 loop is CASSGDSWGGYTDTQYF. DNA of the CDR3: TGCGCCAGCAGCGGGGATAGCTGGGGGGGGTACACAGATACGCAGTATTTT. V and J are TRBV5-1 and TRBJ2-3; 7 nucleotides match TRBD2. With V trimmed by 4 bases and J by 2 bases, 13 bases remained unmatched. The CDR3 spans 17 residues. Germline V gene lookup returns CDR1 SGHRS and CDR2 YFSETQ.

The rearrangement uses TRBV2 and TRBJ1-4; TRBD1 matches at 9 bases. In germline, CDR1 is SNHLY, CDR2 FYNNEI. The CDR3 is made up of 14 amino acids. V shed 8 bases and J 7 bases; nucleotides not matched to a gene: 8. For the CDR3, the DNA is TGTGCCAGCCGTTTAGGGACAGGGCCTGAAAAACTGTTTTTT. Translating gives CASRLGTGPEKLFF.

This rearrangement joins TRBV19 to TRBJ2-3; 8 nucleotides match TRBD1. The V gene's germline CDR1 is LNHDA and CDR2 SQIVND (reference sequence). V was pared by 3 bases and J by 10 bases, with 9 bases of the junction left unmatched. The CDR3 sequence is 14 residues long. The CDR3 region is CASSIDRGSFPQYF. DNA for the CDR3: TGTGCCAGTAGTATCGACAGGGGATCTTTCCCGCAGTATTTT.

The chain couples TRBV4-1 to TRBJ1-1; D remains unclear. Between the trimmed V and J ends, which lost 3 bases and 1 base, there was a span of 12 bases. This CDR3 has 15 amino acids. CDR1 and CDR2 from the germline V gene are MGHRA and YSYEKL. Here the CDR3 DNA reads TGCGCCAGCAGCCAGGGTCCCACAGAGAACACTGAAGCTTTCTTT. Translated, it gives CASSQGPTENTEAFF.

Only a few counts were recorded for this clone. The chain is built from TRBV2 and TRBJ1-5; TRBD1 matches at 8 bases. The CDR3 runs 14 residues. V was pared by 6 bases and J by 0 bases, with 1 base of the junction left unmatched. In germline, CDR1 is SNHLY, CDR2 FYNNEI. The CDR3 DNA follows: TGTGCCAGCAGGGGGACAGGTAGCAATCAGCCCCAGCATTTT. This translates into CASRGTGSNQPQHF.

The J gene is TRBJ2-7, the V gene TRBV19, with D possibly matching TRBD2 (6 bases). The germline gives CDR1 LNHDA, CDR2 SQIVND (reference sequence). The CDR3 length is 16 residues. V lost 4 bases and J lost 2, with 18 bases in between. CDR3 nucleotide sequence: TGTGCCAGTAGTACCCTTCGCGTGACTAGGGCCTACGAGCAGTACTTC. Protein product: CASSTLRVTRAYEQYF.

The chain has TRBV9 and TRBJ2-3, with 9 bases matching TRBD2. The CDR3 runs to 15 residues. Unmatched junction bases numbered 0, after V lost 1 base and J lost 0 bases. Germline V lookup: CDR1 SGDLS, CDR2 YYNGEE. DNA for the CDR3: TGTGCCAGCAGCGTACTAGCGGGAAGCACAGATACGCAGTATTTT. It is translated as CASSVLAGSTDTQYF.

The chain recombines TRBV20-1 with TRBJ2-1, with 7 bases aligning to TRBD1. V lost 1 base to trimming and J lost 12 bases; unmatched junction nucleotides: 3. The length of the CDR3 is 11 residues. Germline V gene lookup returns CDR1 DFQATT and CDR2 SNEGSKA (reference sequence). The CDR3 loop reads CSARVDRRQFF. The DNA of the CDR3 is TGCAGTGCTAGAGTGGACAGGCGGCAGTTCTTC.

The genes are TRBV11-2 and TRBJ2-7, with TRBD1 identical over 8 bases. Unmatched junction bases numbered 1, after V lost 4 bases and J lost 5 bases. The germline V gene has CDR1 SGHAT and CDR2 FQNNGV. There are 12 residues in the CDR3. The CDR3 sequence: CASSWDRNEQYF. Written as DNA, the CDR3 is TGTGCCAGCAGCTGGGACAGGAACGAGCAGTACTTC.